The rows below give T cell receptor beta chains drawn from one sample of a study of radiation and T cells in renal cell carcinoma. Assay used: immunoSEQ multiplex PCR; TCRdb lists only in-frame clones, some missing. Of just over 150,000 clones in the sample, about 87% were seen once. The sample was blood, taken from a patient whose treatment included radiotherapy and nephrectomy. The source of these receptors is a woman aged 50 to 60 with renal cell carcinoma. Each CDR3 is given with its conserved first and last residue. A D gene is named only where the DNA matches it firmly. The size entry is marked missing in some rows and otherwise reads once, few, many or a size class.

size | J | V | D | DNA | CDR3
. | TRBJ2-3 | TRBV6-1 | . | TGTGCCATCGGGACCCCTGTCACAGATACGCAGTATTTT | CAIGTPVTDTQYF
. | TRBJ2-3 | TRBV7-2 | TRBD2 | TGTGCCAGCACAAAAGCGGGGACTAGCACAGATACGCAGTATTTT | CASTKAGTSTDTQYF
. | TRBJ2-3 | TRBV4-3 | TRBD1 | TGCGCCAGCAGCCTGGGACAGGAAAGCACAGATACGCAGTATTTT | CASSLGQESTDTQYF
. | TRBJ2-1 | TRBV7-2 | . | TGTGCCAGCAGCCGTGGGGGGATCCAATACAATGAGCAGTTCTTC | CASSRGGIQYNEQFF
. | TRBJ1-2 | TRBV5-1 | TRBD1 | TGCGCCAGCAGCTTGGAGGGACAGGGGACCTATGGCTACACCTTC | CASSLEGQGTYGYTF
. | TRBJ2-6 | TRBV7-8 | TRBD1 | TGTGCCAGCAGCTTTCCTCCCGGGACAGGGGGCTCTGGGGCCAACGTCCTGACTTTC | CASSFPPGTGGSGANVLTF
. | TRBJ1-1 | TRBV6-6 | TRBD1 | TGTGCCAGCAGTCATAGGGACAGTTACACTGAAGCTTTCTTT | CASSHRDSYTEAFF
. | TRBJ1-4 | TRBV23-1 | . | TGCGCCAGCAGTCAATCGGCGGCAGGGACTAATGAAAAACTGTTTTTT | CASSQSAAGTNEKLFF
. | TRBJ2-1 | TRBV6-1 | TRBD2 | TGTGCCAGCATACCGGGACTAGCAAGTAATGAGCAGTTCTTC | CASIPGLASNEQFF
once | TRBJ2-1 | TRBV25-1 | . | TGTGCCAGCTCACTGGGGGGCACCTACAATGAGCAGTTCTTC | CASSLGGTYNEQFF
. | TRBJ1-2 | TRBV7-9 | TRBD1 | TGTGCCAGCAGCTTAGCCCAGGGGGACGAGGTTGGCTACACCTTC | CASSLAQGDEVGYTF
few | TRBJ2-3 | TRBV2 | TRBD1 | TGTGCCAGCAGTGAGGGGACAGCCAGCACAGATACGCAGTATTTT | CASSEGTASTDTQYF
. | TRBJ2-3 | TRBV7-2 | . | TGTGCCAGCAGCCCCGGGCCCTCCACAGATACGCAGTATTTT | CASSPGPSTDTQYF
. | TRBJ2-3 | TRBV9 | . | TGTGCCAGCAGCGTAGATTCGGATACGCAGTATTTT | CASSVDSDTQYF
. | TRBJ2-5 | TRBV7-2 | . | TGTGCCAGCAGCCAACCCGCAGAGACCCAGTACTTC | CASSQPAETQYF
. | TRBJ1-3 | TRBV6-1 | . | TGTGCCAGCAAACTCGACTCTGGAAACACCATATATTTT | CASKLDSGNTIYF
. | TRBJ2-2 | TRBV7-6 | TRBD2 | TGTGCCAGCAGCCTCCGCGGCGTGGGCGGGGGAACAAACACCGGGGAGCTGTTTTTT | CASSLRGVGGGTNTGELFF
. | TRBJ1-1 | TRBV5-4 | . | TGTGCCAGCAGCCTCCCTGGGACTGAAGCTTTCTTT | CASSLPGTEAFF
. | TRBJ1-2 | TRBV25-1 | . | TGTGCCAGCAGTGAATCGTGGGAGGGTCTCCGTGGCTACACCTTC | CASSESWEGLRGYTF
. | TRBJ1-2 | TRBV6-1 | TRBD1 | TGTGCCAGCACCCCGACAGGGCAGAGTGGCTACACCTTC | CASTPTGQSGYTF
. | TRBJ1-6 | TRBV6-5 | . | TGTGCCAGCAGTTTACGACCGCTGACTAATTCACCCCTCCACTTT | CASSLRPLTNSPLHF
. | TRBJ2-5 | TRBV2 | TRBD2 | TGTGCCAGCAGTTCACTAGCGGGGGTCCTAGAGACCCAGTACTTC | CASSSLAGVLETQYF
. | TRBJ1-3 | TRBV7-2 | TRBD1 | TGTGCCAGCAGCTTAAGACAGGGGGCCGCTCTCTTGGGAAACACCATATATTTT | CASSLRQGAALLGNTIYF
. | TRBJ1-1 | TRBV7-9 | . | TGTGCCAGCAGCTTACAGGAAAACACTGAAGCTTTCTTT | CASSLQENTEAFF
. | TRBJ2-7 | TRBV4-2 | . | TGTGCCAGCAGCCAAGCTGTGGGGCCCTCCTACGAGCAGTACTTC | CASSQAVGPSYEQYF
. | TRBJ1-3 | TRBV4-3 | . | TGCGCCAGCAGCCCCGACCCGCCCTACTCTGGAAACACCATATATTTT | CASSPDPPYSGNTIYF
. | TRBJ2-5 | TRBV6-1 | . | TGTGCCAGCAGTGCGACCCTTTTAGCGGACCAAGAGACCCAGTACTTC | CASSATLLADQETQYF
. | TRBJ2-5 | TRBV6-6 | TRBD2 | TGTGCCAGCAACCCGGGCCGGGGGGGTGGTCCAGAGACCCAGTACTTC | CASNPGRGGGPETQYF
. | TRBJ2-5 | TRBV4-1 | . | TGCGCCAGCAGCCAACTTGTGAGAGAGACCCAGTACTTC | CASSQLVRETQYF
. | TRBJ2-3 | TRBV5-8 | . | TGTGCCAGCAGCTTGGAGGGGGGCGGGGCCACAGATACGCAGTATTTT | CASSLEGGGATDTQYF
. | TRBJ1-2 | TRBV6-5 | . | TGTGCCAGCAGAGAAAACAGGGCCCACTATGGCTACACCTTC | CASRENRAHYGYTF
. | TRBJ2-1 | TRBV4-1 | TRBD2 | TGCGCCAGCAGCCGACTAGCGGGGACCAATGAGCAGTTCTTC | CASSRLAGTNEQFF
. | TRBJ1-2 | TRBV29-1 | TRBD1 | TGCAGCGTTGGGACAGGGGCTAACTATGGCTACACCTTC | CSVGTGANYGYTF
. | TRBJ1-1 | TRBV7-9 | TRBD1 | TGTGCCAGCACCTTCGAGGGGGCCCAAAACACTGAAGCTTTCTTT | CASTFEGAQNTEAFF
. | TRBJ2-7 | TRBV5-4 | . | TGTGCCAGCAGCCCGGAGACGGGGCTAAGCTCCTACGAGCAGTACTTC | CASSPETGLSSYEQYF
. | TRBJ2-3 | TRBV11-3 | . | TGTGCCAGCAGCTTGAACGCCCGGGATACGCAGTATTTT | CASSLNARDTQYF
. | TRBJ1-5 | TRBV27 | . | TGTGCCAGCAGTTTAATCCCCCCCGGGGAACATAGCAATCAGCCCCAGCATTTT | CASSLIPPGEHSNQPQHF
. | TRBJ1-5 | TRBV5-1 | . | TGCGCCAGCAGAAGGGGAACTCAGGGCAATCAGCCCCAGCATTTT | CASRRGTQGNQPQHF
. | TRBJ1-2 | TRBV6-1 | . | TGTGCCAGCAGTGAAGCGCTCGGCCGTGCTAACTATGGCTACACCTTC | CASSEALGRANYGYTF
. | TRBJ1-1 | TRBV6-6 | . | TGTGCCACAAGAGGTTATTTGAACACTGAAGCTTTCTTT | CATRGYLNTEAFF
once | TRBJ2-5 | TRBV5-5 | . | TGTGCCAGCAGCTTGGTGGCTGGGACTCAAGAGACCCAGTACTTC | CASSLVAGTQETQYF
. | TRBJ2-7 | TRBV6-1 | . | TGTGCCAGCAGTGAAACCCCGGGACTCCCCTACGAGCAGTACTTC | CASSETPGLPYEQYF
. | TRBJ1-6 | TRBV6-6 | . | TGTGCCAGCAGTCGGAGCTCCTATAATTCACCCCTCCACTTT | CASSRSSYNSPLHF
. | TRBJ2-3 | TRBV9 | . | TGTGCCAGCAGCGGGCCGAGAGGGCTAAGCACAGATACGCAGTATTTT | CASSGPRGLSTDTQYF
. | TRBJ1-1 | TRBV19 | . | TGTGCCAGTAGTATTGGGGATCGCGCTTTCTTT | CASSIGDRAFF
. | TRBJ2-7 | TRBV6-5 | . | TGTGCCAGCAGTCCGGGACACTCCTACGAGCAGTACTTC | CASSPGHSYEQYF
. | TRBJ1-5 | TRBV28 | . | TGTGCCAGCAGTCCTGAAGGGTTGGGAAGCAATCAGCCCCAGCATTTT | CASSPEGLGSNQPQHF
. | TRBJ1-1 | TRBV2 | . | TGTGCCAGCAGTACGGACTGGGGCACTGAAGCTTTCTTT | CASSTDWGTEAFF
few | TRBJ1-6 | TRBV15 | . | TGTGCCACCAGCAGAGCGATGGGGAATTCACCCCTCCACTTT | CATSRAMGNSPLHF
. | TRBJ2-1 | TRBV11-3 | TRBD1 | TGTGCCAGCAGCCCAGCAGGCAGGGGGCCAGGATCATACAATGAGCAGTTCTTC | CASSPAGRGPGSYNEQFF
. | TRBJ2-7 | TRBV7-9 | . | TGTGCCAGCGGGAATCAGGGCGAGCAGTACTTC | CASGNQGEQYF
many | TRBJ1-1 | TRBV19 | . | TGTGCCACCCATGCCACAACAGGGTTATCCGCCACTGAAGCTTTCTTT | CATHATTGLSATEAFF
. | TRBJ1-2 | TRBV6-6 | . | TGTGCCAGCAGCACGGTAATTGCTAACTATGGCTACACCTTC | CASSTVIANYGYTF
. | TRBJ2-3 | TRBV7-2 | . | TGTGCCAGCAGCTTAGACCAATACGAGCCCCACACAGATACGCAGTATTTT | CASSLDQYEPHTDTQYF
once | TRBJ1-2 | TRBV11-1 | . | TGTGCCAGCAGCTCAGGCTATGGCTACACCTTC | CASSSGYGYTF
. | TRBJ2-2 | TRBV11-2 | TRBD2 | TGTGCCAGCAGCCCAGGAAAGCGGGGGGGCCTAGCCGGGGAGCTGTTTTTT | CASSPGKRGGLAGELFF